Listed here are 15 T cell receptor beta chains from one sample, sequenced in a study of Ad26.COV2.S vaccination and SARS-CoV-2 variants. Repertoires were generated with immunoSEQ multiplex PCR, while TCRdb's copy carries only in-frame clones and drops some. The sample lists 250,000 to 300,000 clones; over 75% were seen once. Described treatment: roughly 20 received Ad26.COV2.S at low or high dose, single or two shots; roughly five received placebo; per-sample allocation not given. Specimens were obtained on day 63 following the first vaccine or placebo injection. Sequenced material: peripheral blood, taken in a trial of Ad26.COV2.S vaccine versus placebo. These receptors all come from a person aged 18-60 years who received the Ad26.COV2.S COVID-19 vaccine or a placebo.

This chain links TRBV5-1 with TRBJ2-7; D gene unclear. V was trimmed by 2 bases and J by 1 base, leaving 10 bases between them. The CDR3 length is 14 residues. Germline V lookup: CDR1 SGHRS, CDR2 YFSETQ. CDR3 residues: CASSFATASYEQYF. The CDR3 coding sequence is TGCGCCAGCAGCTTTGCAACAGCGTCCTACGAGCAGTACTTC. The variable domain in full, with the rest retrieved from reference TRBV5-1 and TRBJ2-7, is KAGVTQTPRYLIKTRGQQVTLSCSPISGHRSVSWYQQTPGQGLQFLFEYFSETQRNKGNFPGRFSGRQFSNSRSEMNVSTLELGDSALYLCASSFATASYEQYFGPGTRLTVT.

The chain links TRBV19 to TRBJ2-1; D uncertain. CDR1 is LNHDA, CDR2 SQIVND, per germline (reference sequence). CDR3 length: 15 amino acids. The germline V and J ends were trimmed by 1 base and 3 bases, with 10 bases remaining between them. CDR3 sequence reads: CASSIVPGNYNEQFF. The CDR3 DNA is TGTGCCAGTAGTATAGTTCCCGGAAACTACAATGAGCAGTTCTTC.

The genes are TRBV7-2 and TRBJ2-7; D is uncertain. Per germline, CDR1 SGHTA and CDR2 FQGNSA. V was trimmed by 1 base and J by 8 bases, leaving 9 bases between them. The CDR3 loop spans 12 amino acids. The chain's CDR3 is CASSLVASQQYF. In nucleotides, the CDR3 is TGTGCCAGCAGCTTAGTGGCGTCCCAGCAGTACTTC.

The chain links TRBV18 to TRBJ2-3; TRBD1 is a possible D gene (5 bases). CDR1 is KGHSH and CDR2 is LQKENI in the germline V gene. This CDR3 is 15 amino acids long. V dropped 3 bases and J dropped 2 bases, with 12 bases sitting between them. CDR3 sequence: CASSPRAGNTDTQYF. The CDR3 DNA reads TGTGCCAGCTCACCCAGGGCAGGGAACACAGATACGCAGTATTTT.

The chain recombines TRBV5-1 with TRBJ1-5; no clear D. The CDR3 contains 14 residues. The V gene lost 1 base and the J gene lost 0 bases, with 5 bases spanning the gap. Germline CDR1 is SGHRS and CDR2 is YFSETQ. CDR3 sequence: CASSLTPSNQPQHF. CDR3 bases: TGCGCCAGCAGCTTGACACCTAGCAATCAGCCCCAGCATTTT.

The chain couples TRBV2 to TRBJ1-5; D may be TRBD1 (5 bases). The CDR3 totals 14 residues. Germline V CDR1 and CDR2: SNHLY, FYNNEI. V gave up 4 bases and J gave up 5 bases, with 12 bases separating them. The CDR3 DNA reads TGTGCCAGCAGTGTAGGGGACCTCTATCAGCCCCAGCATTTT. Protein sequence: CASSVGDLYQPQHF.

The chain carries TRBV27 and TRBJ2-7; D possibly corresponds to TRBD1 (8 bases). Germline-derived CDR1 and CDR2 are MNHEY and SMNVEV (reference sequence). The CDR3 totals 16 residues. V lost 7 bases and J lost 6, with 25 bases in between. The CDR3 DNA reads as TGTGCCAGCACTAATTGGACAGGGCGGGGGACGGGCGAGCAGTACTTC. Translated: CASTNWTGRGTGEQYF.

The chain carries TRBV27 and TRBJ1-5, with D perhaps TRBD1 (5 bases). The CDR3 covers 11 residues. Germline V gives CDR1 MNHEY, CDR2 SMNVEV (reference sequence). V lost 10 bases, J lost 5 bases, and 9 bases lay in between. CDR3 in amino acids: CAIPGDQPQHF. In DNA form, the CDR3 reads TGTGCCATCCCGGGGGATCAGCCCCAGCATTTT.

DNA of the CDR3: TGTGCTAGTGGTTTGGCCCTTTCTAGAGCTTTCTTT. It is translated as CASGLALSRAFF. The V and J genes are TRBV12-5 and TRBJ1-1; unclear D gene. V was shortened by 1 base and J by 10 bases, with 10 bases between the two germline ends. The CDR3 length is 12 residues. Germline CDR1 and CDR2: LGHNT and FRNRAP.

The J gene is TRBJ2-2, the V gene TRBV7-9; D could derive from TRBD1 or TRBD2 (6 bases each). Germline assignment: CDR1 SEHNR and CDR2 FQNEAQ (reference sequence). This CDR3 spans 15 amino acids. V lost 9 bases, J lost 4 bases, and 18 bases lay in between. This chain's CDR3 is CASLRGRVGTGELFF. The DNA for the CDR3 is TGTGCCAGTCTCCGGGGGCGGGTCGGCACCGGGGAGCTGTTTTTT.

This clone appeared a few times. The V gene is TRBV19, the J gene TRBJ1-1; possibly TRBD1 for D (6 bases). Trimming removed 5 bases at V and 1 base at J, with 17 bases between. The CDR3 covers 16 residues. The germline gives CDR1 LNHDA, CDR2 SQIVND (reference sequence). The CDR3 loop reads CASSPYAGATNTEAFF. In DNA, the CDR3 is TGTGCCAGTAGTCCATACGCAGGGGCTACGAACACTGAAGCTTTCTTT.

The chain employs TRBV14 and TRBJ2-7; 7 bases are shared with TRBD1. CDR3 length: 17 residues. Germline values: CDR1 SGHDN, CDR2 FVKESK. Trimming took 1 base from V and 1 from J; bases not matched to a gene: 10. In DNA form, the CDR3 reads TGTGCCAGCAGCCAAGGGGAAGGGACAGTGGGATCCTACGAGCAGTACTTC. Protein: CASSQGEGTVGSYEQYF.

The rearrangement links TRBV29-1 to TRBJ2-1; D may be TRBD1 (5 bases). The germline gives CDR1 SQVTM, CDR2 ANQGSEA. CDR3 length equals 13 residues. V was shortened by 3 bases and J by 6 bases, with 12 bases between the two germline ends. CDR3 sequence: CSVDAGSGNEQFF. The CDR3, as DNA: TGCAGCGTTGACGCAGGGTCCGGCAATGAGCAGTTCTTC.

The gene calls are TRBV6-6 and TRBJ2-1; no definite D call. In germline, CDR1 is MNHNY, CDR2 SVGAGI (reference sequence). V was cut by 3 bases and J by 7 bases, with 10 bases left in between. The CDR3 runs 13 residues. The CDR3 coding sequence is TGTGCCAGCAGTTATCTGGACCGAAATGAGCAGTTCTTC. Translating it yields CASSYLDRNEQFF.

The chain couples TRBV10-3 to TRBJ1-2; possibly TRBD1 for D (6 bases). Germline V gene lookup returns CDR1 ENHRY and CDR2 SYGVKD. V lost 6 bases and J 4 bases, leaving 9 bases between the germline ends. The CDR3 loop spans 12 amino acids. The CDR3 protein is CAISQDSYGYTF. The CDR3 region has the DNA TGTGCCATCAGCCAGGACAGCTATGGCTACACCTTC.